The T cell receptor (beta chain) described here comes from a study of cytomegalovirus exposure and HLA in healthy donors. For the study at large: The 120 or so validation repertoires used a platform that matched the one used for the 666 first-cohort repertoires, as a later analysis reported.

Study-wide results and caveats: One later analysis, an examination of the 100 to 150 validation repertoires, found that first-cohort TCR clusters tended to co-occur in them.

This clone was observed a few times. No antigen is known for it. This CDR3 has 12 residues. Germline V lookup: CDR1 SGHNT, CDR2 YYREEE (reference sequence). The V end lost 0 bases, the J end lost 8 bases, and 8 bases lay between the germline ends. TCRdb keeps only in-frame clones here, not all; method: immunoSEQ multiplex PCR. The data contain some 140,000 clones, more than 70% of them seen just once; the ten biggest clones take up 2% to 2.5%. The origin of this receptor is a human donor in good health. V and J are TRBV5-4 and TRBJ1-2; D remains unclear. Specimen: PBMCs. The CDR3 DNA follows: TGTGCCAGCAGCTTGGGACACGGAGGCTACACCTTC. Translated, it gives CASSLGHGGYTF.